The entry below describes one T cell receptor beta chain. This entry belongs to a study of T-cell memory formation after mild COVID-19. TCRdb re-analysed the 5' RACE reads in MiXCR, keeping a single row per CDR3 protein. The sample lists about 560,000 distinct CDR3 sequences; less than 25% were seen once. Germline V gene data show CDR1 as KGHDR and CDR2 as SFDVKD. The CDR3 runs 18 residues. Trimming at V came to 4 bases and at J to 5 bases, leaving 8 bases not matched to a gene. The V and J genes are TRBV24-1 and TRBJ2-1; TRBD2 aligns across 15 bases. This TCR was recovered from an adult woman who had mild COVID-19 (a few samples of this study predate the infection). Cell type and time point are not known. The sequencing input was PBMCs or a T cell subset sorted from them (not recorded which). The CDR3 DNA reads TGTGCCACCAGTGACAAACCGGGACTAGCGGGAGGACACAATGAGCAGTTCTTC. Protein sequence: CATSDKPGLAGGHNEQFF.